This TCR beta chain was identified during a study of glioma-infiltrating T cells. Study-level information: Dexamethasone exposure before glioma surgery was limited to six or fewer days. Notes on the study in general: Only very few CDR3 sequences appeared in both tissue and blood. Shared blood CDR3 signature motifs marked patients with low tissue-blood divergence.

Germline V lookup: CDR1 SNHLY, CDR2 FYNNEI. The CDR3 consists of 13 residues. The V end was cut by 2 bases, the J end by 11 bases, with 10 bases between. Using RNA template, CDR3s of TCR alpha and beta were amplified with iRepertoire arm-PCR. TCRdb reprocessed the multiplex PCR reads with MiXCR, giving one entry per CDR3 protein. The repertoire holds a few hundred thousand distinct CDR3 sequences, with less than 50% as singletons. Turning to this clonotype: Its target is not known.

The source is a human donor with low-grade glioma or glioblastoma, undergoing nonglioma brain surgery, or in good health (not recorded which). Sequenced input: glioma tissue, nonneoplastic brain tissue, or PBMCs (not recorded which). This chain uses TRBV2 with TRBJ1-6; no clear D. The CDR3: CASSENGEPPLHF. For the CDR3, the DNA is TGTGCCAGCAGTGAAAACGGCGAACCACCCCTCCACTTT.